A selection of T cell receptor beta chains follows, all from one sample in a study of T-cell memory formation after mild COVID-19. TCRdb redid the calling of the 5' RACE reads with MiXCR, one entry per CDR3 protein. The top ten clones hold 2% to 2.5% of a sample with around 140,000 distinct CDR3 sequences, roughly a fifth of them seen once. The material sequenced was PBMCs or a T cell subset sorted from them (not recorded which). The receptors were sampled from an adult woman who had mild COVID-19 (a few samples of this study predate the infection). Cell type and time point are not known. Each CDR3 is given with its conserved first and last residue. A D gene is named only where the DNA matches it firmly. Clone size, where shown, is once, few, many, or a class for clones that have expanded.

clone size,V gene,J gene,CDR3 length,D gene,CDR3 protein,CDR3 DNA
few,TRBV5-1,TRBJ1-2,14,.,CASSLSAGGYGYTF,TGCGCCAGCAGCTTATCGGCCGGCGGTTATGGCTACACCTTC
.,TRBV2,TRBJ1-1,15,.,CASSEEGTMNTEAFF,TGTGCCAGCAGTGAGGAGGGGACAATGAACACTGAAGCTTTCTTT
.,TRBV7-9,TRBJ1-5,14,TRBD1,CASSATGGNQPQHF,TGTGCCAGCAGCGCGACAGGGGGCAATCAGCCCCAGCATTTT
few,TRBV4-1,TRBJ2-7,15,TRBD1,CASSQDQGAWSEQYF,TGCGCCAGCAGCCAAGATCAGGGGGCGTGGAGCGAGCAGTACTTC
.,TRBV24-1,TRBJ2-1,14,TRBD1,CATSAPLTGGEQFF,TGTGCCACCAGTGCTCCACTGACAGGGGGAGAGCAGTTCTTC
few,TRBV20-1,TRBJ2-1,15,TRBD2,CSALRSQRGYNEQFF,TGCAGTGCTCTCCGGAGCCAGCGGGGGTACAATGAGCAGTTCTTC
.,TRBV29-1,TRBJ2-7,13,.,CSVAPTVSYEQYF,TGCAGCGTTGCCCCGACAGTTTCCTACGAGCAGTACTTC
.,TRBV12-3/TRBV12-4,TRBJ2-6,19,TRBD2,CASRTTLRGGVLGANVLTF,TGTGCCAGCAGAACCACCCTGCGTGGGGGGGTACTTGGGGCCAACGTCCTGACTTTC
few,TRBV7-3,TRBJ1-1,13,.,CASSSRWLGEAFF,TGTGCCAGCAGCTCCAGGTGGTTGGGTGAAGCTTTCTTT
few,TRBV6-5,TRBJ2-3,17,TRBD2,CASSRVGTSLSTDTQYF,TGTGCCAGCAGTAGAGTTGGGACTAGCCTCAGCACAGATACGCAGTATTTT
few,TRBV5-5,TRBJ2-3,15,.,CASSLSSVSTDTQYF,TGTGCCAGCAGCTTAAGCAGCGTTAGCACAGATACGCAGTATTTT
.,TRBV7-2,TRBJ2-7,17,TRBD2,CASSLALVAGRSYEQYF,TGTGCCAGCAGCTTAGCGCTTGTAGCGGGCCGATCCTACGAGCAGTACTTC
.,TRBV6-2/TRBV6-3,TRBJ1-1,13,.,CASSYGGHTEAFF,TGTGCCAGCAGTTATGGGGGGCACACTGAAGCTTTCTTT
few,TRBV4-2,TRBJ2-1,15,.,CASSPQGGRPNEQFF,TGTGCCAGCAGCCCACAAGGAGGACGTCCGAATGAGCAGTTCTTC